This T cell receptor beta chain was documented in a study of blood T cell repertoires in COVID-19. V shed 1 base and J shed 0 bases, with 17 bases lying between them. The CDR3 extends over 18 amino acids. From germline, CDR1 is MGHRA and CDR2 YSYEKL. Here immunoSEQ multiplex PCR was the method, and the copy in TCRdb shows in-frame clones only, minus some. This sample yields roughly 190,000 clones, of which roughly four fifths are seen a single time; 12% belongs to the top ten. In assigning cohorts, the study relied on participant-reported clinical history. The sample consisted of PBMCs or T cells enriched from blood (not recorded which). V usage is TRBV4-1 and J usage is TRBJ2-3; D may be TRBD2 (5 bases). This clonotype was obtained from a man aged 40-50 years who had recovered from COVID-19. DNA for the CDR3: TGCGCCAGCAGCCAAGGTCGTGGAGGAGGACGGAGCACAGATACGCAGTATTTT. Translated, it gives CASSQGRGGGRSTDTQYF.